Sequencing of this TCR beta chain was carried out in a study of radiotherapy plus CTLA-4 blockade in lung cancer. Study overall: Objective responses were observed in around a sixth of patients, and disease control was achieved by roughly 31%. Broader study findings: Early blood T cell clone dynamics, with interferon-beta, were reported to best predict response. Subsequent to radiotherapy plus ipilimumab, tumor-derived TCR clones underwent expansion in blood.

V was shortened by 8 bases and J by 5 bases, with 16 bases between the two germline ends. Germline values: CDR1 MNHNS, CDR2 SASEGT. The length of the CDR3 is 14 residues. People whose metastatic non-small-cell lung cancer was chemo-refractory got focal radiation along with CTLA-4 blockade by ipilimumab. Of note for this clone: No antigen is known for it.

Assay used: immunoSEQ multiplex PCR; TCRdb lists only in-frame clones, some missing. The data hold 35,000 to 45,000 clones, with roughly 80% observed a single time. The V call is TRBV6-1, the J call TRBJ2-1; unclear D gene. The sequencing here drew on peripheral blood, taken from a patient treated with radiotherapy plus ipilimumab. This TCR was recovered from a human donor with non-small cell lung cancer whose response to radiotherapy plus ipilimumab could not be evaluated. The CDR3 coding sequence is TGTGCCAGCCTGAGTAGGATTCTAGACAATGAGCAGTTCTTC. This sequence encodes CASLSRILDNEQFF.